This T cell receptor beta chain was sequenced in a study of OX40 agonist ivuxolimab in advanced cancers. Study-level findings and limits: CD8+ T cells showed, on average, more clonal expansion than CD4+ cells. A proportion of nonresponders additionally exhibited low normalized T-cell clonal expansion.

V lost 5 bases, J lost 2 bases, and 16 bases stayed unmatched. This CDR3 contains 19 residues. The germline V gene encodes CDR1 LNHDA and CDR2 SQIVND (reference sequence). Sequencing was performed with immunoSEQ multiplex PCR; in TCRdb, only in-frame clones are kept and a portion is missing. The table has 78,000 or so clones, roughly 93% seen once. Notes on this clone: Its antigen remains unknown.

The rearrangement links TRBV19 to TRBJ1-3; 9 bases match TRBD1. Sample: CD4+ or CD8+ T cells sorted from blood, taken in a trial of the OX40 agonist ivuxolimab. The clonotype originates from an adult with an advanced solid tumor such as melanoma, head and neck, liver or kidney cancer. CDR3 in amino acids: CASSRFIFPGTGTGNTIYF. CDR3 sequence (DNA): TGTGCCAGTAGTCGCTTTATTTTCCCCGGGACAGGGACTGGAAACACCATATATTTT.